This T cell receptor beta chain was captured by sequencing in a study of tumor and adjacent non-tumor tissue in lung cancer. Study-wide findings and caveats: In normal lung, the top 100 clones were significantly more dominant than in tumor. Significantly higher TCR diversity was found in tumor than normal lung.

This clonotype counts as medium-sized (0.01 to 0.1%). Its antigen is unknown. RNA was extracted from bulk tissue without any cell sorting. TCRbeta libraries were built with three rounds of nested PCR, modified from ARM-PCR. In TCRdb, the multiplex PCR reads were re-called with MiXCR into one record per CDR3 protein. The sample gives 60,000 to 85,000 distinct CDR3 sequences, over 75% of which show up once; about an eighth is in the top ten. CDR1 is LGHNA and CDR2 is YNFKEQ in the germline V gene. The J segment lost 3 bases and the V segment lost 0 bases, leaving 2 bases of the junction unmatched. The CDR3 length is 15 residues.

This sequence originates from a woman in her forties or fifties with non-small cell lung cancer. The chain couples TRBV4-2 to TRBJ2-7; the match to TRBD2 covers 10 bases. The sample was lung tumor tissue. The CDR3 sequence is CASSQEPSGSYEQYF. In DNA form, the CDR3 reads TGTGCCAGCAGCCAAGAGCCTAGCGGGAGCTACGAGCAGTACTTC.